Listed here are 3 T cell receptor beta chains from one sample, sequenced in a study of blood T cell repertoires in COVID-19. The data were produced by immunoSEQ multiplex PCR, yet TCRdb's version contains in-frame clones alone and is incomplete. Seen here are about 55,000 clones, 65% to 90% observed once, and the top ten hold approximately 14%. Material for sequencing was peripheral blood. These receptors all stem from a man aged 65 to 79 with acute or convalescent COVID-19.

The CDR3 DNA sequence: TGTGCCAGCAGCTCGTGGACAGGGGAAGCTTTCTTT. As protein: CASSSWTGEAFF. The rearrangement links TRBV7-9 to TRBJ1-1; 8 positions agree with TRBD1. Trimming at V came to 4 bases and at J to 8 bases, leaving 3 bases not matched to a gene. The CDR3 spans 12 residues. Germline CDR1 reads SEHNR; CDR2 reads FQNEAQ (reference sequence).

This clone appeared a few times. This chain joins TRBV2 and TRBJ1-2; TRBD1 matches 12 bases. The CDR3 contains 13 residues. The germline gives CDR1 SNHLY, CDR2 FYNNEI. Trimming removed 4 bases from V and 8 bases from J; junction bases left unmatched: 2. CDR3 nucleotides: TGTGCCAGCAGTGGGGACAGGGGGCCGGGCTACACCTTC. It yields the protein CASSGDRGPGYTF. The full variable domain, in which reference TRBV2 and TRBJ1-2 provide the parts outside the CDR3, is EPEVTQTPSHQVTQMGQEVILRCVPISNHLYFYWYRQILGQKVEFLVSFYNNEISEKSEIFDDQFSVERPDGSNFTLKIRSTKLEDSAMYFCASSGDRGPGYTFGSGTRLTVV.

The chain has TRBV7-9 and TRBJ2-7, with D possibly TRBD2 on 6 matching bases. Germline lookup yields CDR1 SEHNR and CDR2 FQNEAQ (reference sequence). The CDR3 covers 14 residues. Trimming removed 3 bases at V and 1 base at J, with 10 bases between. The CDR3 protein is CASSLGGVSYEQYV. The CDR3 nucleotides read TGTGCCAGCAGCTTGGGGGGTGTATCCTACGAGCAGTACGTC.